The T cell receptor beta chain described here comes from a study of T cell responses to AZD1222 COVID-19 vaccine. Turning to the study itself: Analysis merged second doses at about 4 or about 12 weeks.

Overall study results and limits: There were mostly white British donors and more females than males, and clonal diversity was possibly underestimated.

Assay: immunoSEQ multiplex PCR; the TCRdb copy retains only in-frame clones and omits some. The table lists 55,000 to 80,000 clones, 80% to 90% of them singletons. Concerning this clone itself: Its antigen is still unknown.

The CDR3 consists of 14 residues. V lost 2 bases to trimming and J lost 4 bases, with 9 bases between them. Germline V gives CDR1 MNHEY, CDR2 SVGEGT. Here the sequenced sample was peripheral blood, taken on day 0 of AZD1222 vaccination. The rearrangement joins TRBV6-2 or TRBV6-3 to TRBJ1-5; D remains ambiguous. The receptor was isolated from an adult in good health. CDR3 in amino acids: CASSYLGWNQPQHF. CDR3 DNA sequence: TGTGCCAGCAGTTACCTTGGGTGGAATCAGCCCCAGCATTTT.